Reported below is one TCR beta chain. There is no known antigen for this receptor. Library prep was done by 5' RACE. The input for every TCR library was approximately 3,500 ng of total RNA. For each sample, cDNA synthesis with SMARTScribe reverse transcriptase was split into eight separate reactions. During cDNA synthesis, template switching introduced unique molecular identifiers that contained a 6-nucleotide sample barcode. Amplification of TCRalpha and TCRbeta cDNA involved two nested PCRs of 16 and 9 cycles, and each PCR was followed by bead purification. Before amplification, cDNA was treated with uracil DNA-glycosylase and purified using the QIAquick PCR purification kit. The second PCR was the step at which Illumina TruSeq-compatible adapters and sample-specific barcodes were added. Library quality and concentration were checked on TapeStation and Qubit, and libraries were pooled at 5 to 6.5 ng each. Sequencing of pooled libraries was carried out on an Illumina HiSeq2500 single-index Rapid Run using 2 x 100 bp reads and custom sequencing primers. The study's own analysis went as follows. UMI-based consensus assembly with MiGEC version 1.2.6 was used to correct PCR and sequencing errors. MiXCR version 2.1.1 handled V(D)J alignment, clonotype assembly and CDR3 extraction. To normalise gene usage, clonotype sharing and MAIT/NKT TCR abundance, the top 1000, 10 000 and 20 000 clonotypes in each sample were analysed. After downsampling to 27 000 UMIs, diversity was calculated as the inverse Simpson index using the vegan R package. Statistical testing used paired Mann-Whitney U tests on the discordant twin pairs and applied Benjamini-Hochberg correction for multiple testing. Based on TCRdb reprocessing of the reads, there is one entry per CDR3 protein sequence, and DNA is missing. These V and J calls derive from TCRdb rather than the authors' analysis. The sample has 110,000 to 150,000 distinct CDR3 sequences on record. Clones ranked in the top ten supply 1% to 1.5% of the sample.

Taken from the germline V gene (reference sequence), the CDR1 and CDR2 loops are PRHDT and FYEKMQ. Its CDR3 holds 16 amino acids, cysteine through phenylalanine. No DNA appears here. An approximately 2.3 ml peripheral blood sample was drawn into PAXgene tubes per donor and stored at -80°C. Without any T cell sorting, total RNA was extracted from whole blood using the PAXgene blood miRNA kit on an automated QIAcube. Peripheral blood from monozygotic twin pairs concordant or discordant for inflammatory bowel disease was subjected to deep TCRalpha and TCRbeta repertoire profiling with unique molecular barcoding. Smoking habits were recorded for all twin pairs, with individuals classified as current, former or never smokers. The data were obtained in a study of monozygotic twins with inflammatory bowel disease (dated by TCRdb to between 2018 and 2021). Turning to the overall study: The full study comprised some 30 monozygotic twin pairs: nine German pairs (four IBD-concordant, five IBD-discordant) and 19 IBD-discordant Danish pairs. Disease-associated traits were sought mainly through comparisons between IBD patients and their genetically identical healthy co-twins within discordant pairs. Each individual had, on average, about 151 000 unique TCRalpha sequences and 181 000 unique TCRbeta sequences available for analysis. What the work shows at the level of the full study, not this receptor alone: IBD patients had lower TCRbeta repertoire diversity, measured by the inverse Simpson index, than their healthy co-twins. IBD patients shared fewer clonotypes with other individuals than healthy twins did, most markedly in patients showing signs of disease activity. The analysis was unable to tell different T cell subtypes apart. Repertoire similarity did not differ between concordant and discordant twins, which could be due to limited statistical power. The results gave no support for a single strong signal or clonotype linked to IBD. Because patients received different immunosuppressive treatments, the repertoires may have picked up extra background noise and variability between individuals.

The sequence links TRBV13 to TRBJ2-5; lacking DNA, the TRBD1 call made by TCRdb goes unchecked. The sequence was collected from a human donor with ulcerative colitis or Crohn's disease, or a healthy co-twin of an affected twin (not recorded which). Sequenced: blood. CDR3 reads: CASSLFRDRGGETQYF.